This TCR beta chain was captured by sequencing in a study of blood T cell repertoires in COVID-19. Trimming removed 5 bases at V and 2 bases at J, with 15 bases between. CDR3 length equals 15 residues. The germline V gene encodes CDR1 ENHRY and CDR2 SYGVKD. In the authors' methods: By means of reference gene primer amplification, nucleated cell counts were estimated. Profiled with immunoSEQ multiplex PCR; TCRdb holds only in-frame clones, not every one. V and J calls and clone size are copied from that table; D and trimming were computed from the DNA. The sample lists hundreds of thousands of clones, 85% to 90% occurring once. Membership in each cohort depended on participant-reported clinical history. All recovered Cohort 3 donors got two negative PCRs, got clearance, or saw symptom resolution. This clone occurred a few times.

Sequencing was done on a sample of PBMCs or T cells enriched from blood (not recorded which). The origin of this receptor is a young woman who had recovered from COVID-19. The J gene is TRBJ1-2, the V gene TRBV10-3; D is undetermined. CDR3 residues: CAISPPRHENYGYTF. CDR3 DNA sequence: TGTGCCATCAGTCCACCCAGGCATGAGAACTATGGCTACACCTTC.